This T cell receptor (beta chain) was captured by sequencing in a study of T-cell reconstitution after alpha-beta-depleted transplantation in children. Study-wide results and limits: By about two months after transplant, alpha-beta T cells reportedly arose from several hundred graft clones that had expanded. The high TCRbeta diversity at day 60 in some patients came from surviving recipient T cells and thymic progenitors. One year after transplant, T-cell counts and diversity came mostly from newly produced T cells.

This clonotype has at least ten counts. Its antigen remains unidentified. The library targeted TCRbeta and was prepared with unique molecular identifiers. TCRdb processed the PCR reads anew with MiXCR; each CDR3 protein has one entry. The table lists a few hundred thousand distinct CDR3 sequences, 15% to 20% of them singletons, with approximately 29% in the top ten. The sequence derives from a boy younger than two who had a stem cell transplant for Wiskott-Aldrich syndrome, so the T cells may come from the graft donor. Sequencing used PBMCs, mostly from graft donor cells, obtained 360 days after TCRalphabeta/CD19-depleted stem cell transplant.

For the CDR3, the DNA is TGCAGCGTTGAAGATCTCCAGGATCTAGAGTACAATGAGCAGTTCTTC. Residues: CSVEDLQDLEYNEQFF. The chain carries TRBV29-1 and TRBJ2-1; no reliable D call. The CDR3 covers 16 residues. The germline V gene encodes CDR1 SQVTM and CDR2 ANQGSEA. The V gene lost 0 bases and the J gene lost 4 bases, with 16 bases spanning the gap.